At least ten counts were recorded for the clone carrying this TCR beta chain. CDR3 length: 16 residues. V was clipped by 4 bases and J by 0 bases, with 13 bases between them. CDR1 and CDR2 (germline): SGHRS, YFSETQ. This entry belongs to a study of human T cells and chemical hapten exposure. As to time point: pre-sensitization, week 0. Noted treatment: therapeutic diphenylcyclopropenone sensitization with weekly scalp DPC. Unseparated into fractions, whole blood served as the source from which total RNA was extracted. TCRdb re-analysed the RACE reads in MiXCR, keeping a single row per CDR3 protein. The sample shows around 300,000 distinct CDR3 sequences, over 7.5% of them seen only once.

The J gene is TRBJ1-4, the V gene TRBV5-1; D uncertain. The material was whole blood, obtained in connection with sensitization to the hapten diphenylcyclopropenone (DPC). The receptor's source is a man younger than 35 with alopecia areata. Some clones in this sample may be carry-over from other donors' samples. Written as DNA, the CDR3 is TGCGCCAGCAGCCCGGAGGAGGCCGCAACTAATGAAAAACTGTTTTTT. This gives the protein CASSPEEAATNEKLFF.